This TCR beta chain was captured by sequencing in a study of OX40 agonist ivuxolimab in advanced cancers. Study observations and caveats: Averaged across samples, CD8+ T cells carried more expanded clones than CD4+ did. CD4+ and CD8+ blood T cells expanded clonally by week 6 at 0.1 to 3.0 mg/kg.

A word on this clone: Its specificity is unknown.

Samples of blood were obtained at baseline, on cycle 4 day 1, and on cycle 7 day 1. The assay was immunoSEQ multiplex PCR, and TCRdb's table has in-frame clones only and misses some. The sample lists about 96,000 clones; roughly 87% were seen once. CDR1 SGHRS and CDR2 YFSETQ come from the germline V gene. The CDR3 is 15 amino acids. V was pared by 1 base and J by 6 bases, with 11 bases between. The sequenced sample was CD4+ or CD8+ T cells sorted from blood, obtained in a trial of the OX40 agonist ivuxolimab. The receptor's source is an adult with an advanced solid tumor such as melanoma, head and neck, liver or kidney cancer. The V gene is TRBV5-1, the J gene TRBJ1-6; tentative D call: TRBD1 (5 bases). CDR3 coding DNA: TGCGCCAGCAGCTTGCGGGACGGGGGTAATTCACCCCTCCACTTT. Translated: CASSLRDGGNSPLHF. Supplemented by reference TRBV5-1 and TRBJ1-6, the full variable domain reads KAGVTQTPRYLIKTRGQQVTLSCSPISGHRSVSWYQQTPGQGLQFLFEYFSETQRNKGNFPGRFSGRQFSNSRSEMNVSTLELGDSALYLCASSLRDGGNSPLHFGNGTRLTVT.